This TCR beta chain was obtained from a study of Ad26.COV2.S vaccination and SARS-CoV-2 variants. Points from the study as a whole: Breadth measured for non-spike TCRs was similar across vaccine and placebo recipients. An underestimation of total T cell responses may have resulted from the TCR breadth and depth analyses. It was vaccine recipients, not placebo recipients, who had the higher spike-specific TCR breadth. In vaccinated individuals, spike-specific CD8+ and CD4+ T cell responses reportedly displayed substantial breadth.

The CDR3 runs 14 residues. V lost 1 base to trimming and J lost 1 base, with 8 bases between them. In germline, CDR1 is SGHTS, CDR2 YDEGEE. Profiling relied on immunoSEQ multiplex PCR, and the TCRdb table lists in-frame clones only, not all of them. In the table there are 350,000 to 450,000 clones, roughly nine tenths of which are singletons. Worth noting for this clone: Its antigen is undetermined.

The sample was peripheral blood, taken after recovery from COVID-19. This chain links TRBV5-8 with TRBJ1-1; D is undetermined. The clonotype originates from a human donor who had recovered from COVID-19. The CDR3 is CASSLWPGNTEAFF. DNA of the CDR3: TGTGCCAGCAGCTTGTGGCCGGGGAACACTGAAGCTTTCTTT. Complete variable domain (other parts from reference TRBV5-8 and TRBJ1-1): EAGVTQSPTHLIKTRGQQATLRCSPISGHTSVYWYQQALGLGLQFLLWYDEGEERNRGNFPPRFSGRQFPNYSSELNVNALELEDSALYLCASSLWPGNTEAFFGQGTRLTVV.